The clone carrying this T cell receptor (beta chain) occurred a few times. Its antigen is as yet unknown. Healthy Caucasians, and only they, were the donors. TCRdb itself ran the 5' RACE reads through MiXCR, one entry per CDR3 protein. The table includes about 250,000 distinct CDR3 sequences, approximately 8.6% detected once. The sample originates from a study of identical twins. Unmatched junction bases numbered 3, after V lost 0 bases and J lost 4 bases. This CDR3 has 15 residues. Broader study findings: Beta out-of-frame sequences displayed a weaker excess of sharing between twins.

These data are also associated with another study on yellow fever vaccine responses in identical twins.

This TCR was recovered from a young woman in good health. Sequenced sample: CD8+ T cells sorted from blood. The rearrangement uses TRBV12-3 or TRBV12-4 and TRBJ2-1, with 7 bases aligning to TRBD1. CDR3: CASSLADRIYNEQFF. In DNA, the CDR3 is TGTGCCAGCAGTTTAGCGGACAGGATTTACAATGAGCAGTTCTTC.